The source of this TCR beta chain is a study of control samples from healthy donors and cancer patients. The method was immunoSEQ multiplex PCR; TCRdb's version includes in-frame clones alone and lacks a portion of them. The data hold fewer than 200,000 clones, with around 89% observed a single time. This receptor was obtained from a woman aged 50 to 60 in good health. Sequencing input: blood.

DNA for the CDR3: TGTGCCAGCAGTCCCACTGGGGGACCTGGGAATCTTTATGGCTACACCTTC. This translates into CASSPTGGPGNLYGYTF. This rearrangement joins TRBV7-2 to TRBJ1-2; the D gene is possibly TRBD1 (5 bases). The CDR3 consists of 17 residues. Trimming pared 6 bases from V and 5 bases from J, leaving 25 bases between. From germline, CDR1 is SGHTA and CDR2 FQGNSA.